Below are 5 T cell receptor beta chains sequenced from a single sample in a study of radiotherapy plus CTLA-4 blockade in lung cancer. The assay was immunoSEQ multiplex PCR, and TCRdb's table has in-frame clones only and misses some. The data show tens of thousands of clones, around 85% seen once. The sequenced sample was peripheral blood, obtained from a patient treated with radiotherapy plus ipilimumab. All receptors come from a human donor with non-small cell lung cancer who had a partial response to radiotherapy plus ipilimumab.

The gene calls are TRBV7-3 and TRBJ2-2; D uncertain. CDR3 length: 12 amino acids. V lost 5 bases, J lost 8 bases, and 9 bases lay in between. CDR1 is SGHTA and CDR2 is FQGTGA in the germline V gene. The CDR3 nucleotides are TGTGCCAGCAGCCAGGTTGGGGGGGAGCTGTTTTTT. Protein: CASSQVGGELFF.

This chain links TRBV30 with TRBJ2-7, with D possibly matching TRBD2 (6 bases). This CDR3 has 13 residues. From germline, CDR1 is GTSNPN and CDR2 SVGIG (reference sequence). The ends were cut back, 2 bases at V and 2 bases at J, with 10 bases in the middle. CDR3 nucleotide sequence: TGTGCCTGGAGTATCGGGGGTACCTACGAGCAGTACTTC. This gives the protein CAWSIGGTYEQYF.

CDR3 amino acids: CASSQGGQPVNSPLHF. The CDR3 DNA is TGCGCCAGCAGCCAAGGTGGACAGCCGGTTAATTCACCCCTCCACTTT. This rearrangement joins TRBV4-3 to TRBJ1-6, with a possible D match to TRBD1 (6 bases). The CDR3 runs 16 residues. Trimming shortened V by 1 base and J by 6 bases, and 13 bases separated the two germline ends. Germline V gene lookup returns CDR1 LGHNA and CDR2 YSLEER.

In this sample, this clone turned up once. The chain employs TRBV18 and TRBJ1-1; D may be TRBD1 (5 bases). Per germline, CDR1 KGHSH and CDR2 LQKENI. CDR3 length: 15 amino acids. The V and J ends lost 4 bases and 0 bases respectively, with 12 bases between them. CDR3 nucleotide sequence: TGTGCCAGCTCACAGGCCGACAGACTGAACACTGAAGCTTTCTTT. It encodes CASSQADRLNTEAFF. The whole variable domain, remainder taken from reference TRBV18 and TRBJ1-1, is NAGVMQNPRHLVRRRGQEARLRCSPMKGHSHVYWYRQLPEEGLKFMVYLQKENIIDESGMPKERFSAEFPKEGPSILRIQQVVRGDSAAYFCASSQADRLNTEAFFGQGTRLTVV.

The chain links TRBV9 to TRBJ1-1, with D possibly being TRBD1 (6 bases). Trimming cost V 5 bases and J 7 bases, with 12 bases left between them. This CDR3 comprises 12 residues. CDR1 and CDR2 (germline): SGDLS, YYNGEE. CDR3 DNA sequence: TGTGCCAGCAGGGGAGGGGGGATTGAAGCTTTCTTT. This encodes CASRGGGIEAFF.